Presented here are 31 T cell receptor beta chains from one specimen sequenced in a study of T cell repertoires in cytomegalovirus infection. These receptors' targets are unknown. TCRdb reprocessed the reads with MiXCR, giving one entry per CDR3 protein. Of approximately 730,000 distinct CDR3 sequences listed, approximately 32% are singletons. The sample in question was cultured CD8+ T cells from PBMCs, obtained from culture after CMV antigen stimulation. Receptors were obtained from a human donor in good health (CMV status not recorded). Some clones in this sample may be carry-over from other donors' samples.

This clonotype was found a few times. This chain links TRBV6-2 or TRBV6-3 with TRBJ2-1, with TRBD1 matching 7 bases. The CDR3 runs 17 residues. Germline values: CDR1 MNHEY, CDR2 SVGEGT. With 2 bases clipped from V and 4 bases from J, the junction kept 11 bases outside the gene matches. The CDR3 nucleotides read TGTGCCAGCAGTTACACGACAGACAGGGTTTATTACAATGAGCAGTTCTTC. Translation: CASSYTTDRVYYNEQFF.

V gene TRBV2 combines with J gene TRBJ2-7; the D gene is possibly TRBD1 (5 bases). Germline CDR1 is SNHLY and CDR2 is FYNNEI. The CDR3 is made up of 14 amino acids. The ends were cut back, 2 bases at V and 4 bases at J, with 12 bases in the middle. The CDR3 nucleotides are TGTGCCAGCAGTGAATCTCTTGGGGCTTACGAGCAGTACGTC. Amino acids: CASSESLGAYEQYV.

This clonotype turned up a few times. The CDR3 DNA reads TGTGCCAGCAGCTCATACGGGACTAGCGGGGTCAAATGGTACTTC. It encodes CASSSYGTSGVKWYF. The chain combines TRBV7-9 with TRBJ2-5, with TRBD2 matching 13 bases. The CDR3 is made up of 15 amino acids. Losses at the gene ends were 4 bases for V and 13 bases for J; bases not matched to a gene: 12. The germline V gene has CDR1 SEHNR and CDR2 FQNEAQ (reference sequence).

This clonotype was seen only once. The chain uses TRBV5-6 and TRBJ2-4; D assignment may be TRBD1 or TRBD2 (6 bases each). The CDR3 loop spans 15 amino acids. In germline, CDR1 is SGHDT, CDR2 YYEEEE. With 3 bases removed from V and 6 bases from J, the gap between germline ends came to 16 bases. For the CDR3, the DNA is TGTGCCAGCAGCTATGGGTTAGGGGGAGGAAACATTCAGTACTTC. It codes for CASSYGLGGGNIQYF.

This chain links TRBV6-5 with TRBJ2-5, with D maybe TRBD2 (5 bases). The germline CDR1 and CDR2 sequences are MNHEY and SVGAGI. This CDR3 region has 16 residues. V was cut by 0 bases and J by 2 bases, with 13 bases left in between. CDR3 in amino acids: CASSYSYGDFQETQYF. The CDR3 DNA reads as TGTGCCAGCAGTTACTCATACGGGGATTTTCAAGAGACCCAGTACTTC.

The chain's CDR3 is CASSYWEGGTEAFF. The DNA for the CDR3 is TGTGCCAGCAGTTACTGGGAGGGCGGCACTGAAGCTTTCTTT. The genes are TRBV6-2 or TRBV6-3 and TRBJ1-1, with D unclear. The germline CDR1 and CDR2 sequences are MNHEY and SVGEGT. CDR3 length equals 14 residues. V was cut by 1 base and J by 4 bases, with 10 bases left in between.

This clonotype was detected ten times or more. The chain links TRBV7-6 to TRBJ2-1; 13 bases map to TRBD2. Germline trimming cut 5 bases from V and 7 bases from J; bases unmatched to any gene: 8. The CDR3 length is 16 residues. Germline values: CDR1 SGHVS, CDR2 FNYEAQ. The DNA of the CDR3 is TGTGCCAGCAGCCCAAGGACTAGCGGGGGTTATAATGAGCAGTTCTTC. Translated, it gives CASSPRTSGGYNEQFF.

This clonotype was observed many times. The chain uses TRBV7-8 and TRBJ2-5; tentatively, D is TRBD1 or TRBD2 (6 bases each). Trimming removed 7 bases at V and 5 bases at J, with 23 bases between. This CDR3 is 16 amino acids long. CDR1 and CDR2 (germline): SGHVS, FQNEAQ. The DNA of the CDR3 is TGTGCCAGCACCTCAGGGGTGACACCAGGGAGGGAGACCCAGTACTTC. It specifies CASTSGVTPGRETQYF.

This chain links TRBV14 with TRBJ2-1; D is perhaps TRBD2 (6 bases). CDR3 length equals 14 residues. Between the trimmed V and J ends, which lost 1 base and 7 bases, there was a span of 11 bases. Germline V CDR1 and CDR2: SGHDN, FVKESK. The DNA for the CDR3 is TGTGCCAGCAGCCAAGGGGGAGGTCTAAATGAGCAGTTCTTC. This codes for CASSQGGGLNEQFF.

The J gene is TRBJ2-7, the V gene TRBV7-9, with D perhaps assigned TRBD1 or TRBD2 (6 bases each). The V end was cut by 4 bases, the J end by 2 bases, with 15 bases between. This CDR3 has 15 residues. Germline values: CDR1 SEHNR, CDR2 FQNEAQ (reference sequence). CDR3 DNA sequence: TGTGCCAGCAGCTGGGACTCAGGGGTGCCCTACGAGCAGTACTTC. As protein: CASSWDSGVPYEQYF.

Only a few counts were recorded for this clonotype. The rearrangement links TRBV27 to TRBJ1-4; no firm D call. The CDR3 totals 15 residues. The germline V gene has CDR1 MNHEY and CDR2 SMNVEV (reference sequence). V was clipped by 0 bases and J by 5 bases, with 10 bases between them. CDR3 DNA sequence: TGTGCCAGCAGTTTATCCGCTACTGGGAATGAAAAACTGTTTTTT. This translates into CASSLSATGNEKLFF.

The chain uses TRBV5-6 and TRBJ1-1; D is unresolved. Trimming left V 7 bases short and J 1 base short, with 11 bases between. This CDR3 has 13 amino acids. Germline CDR1 and CDR2: SGHDT and YYEEEE. DNA for the CDR3: TGTGCCAGCGGTTACTCAGCGAACACTGAAGCTTTCTTT. This codes for CASGYSANTEAFF.

This clonotype was found a few times. The CDR3 region has the DNA TGTGCCAGCAGCCAAGCCGGGACCCTTGGCACTGAAGCTTTCTTT. Its protein product is CASSQAGTLGTEAFF. This sequence joins TRBV5-5 and TRBJ1-1; D possibly corresponds to TRBD1 (5 bases). CDR1 is SGHKS and CDR2 is YYEKEE in the germline V gene (reference sequence). Trimming shortened V by 4 bases and J by 4 bases, and 17 bases separated the two germline ends. This CDR3 has 15 amino acids.

The V gene is TRBV9, the J gene TRBJ2-3, with TRBD1 matching 9 bases. CDR1 and CDR2 (germline): SGDLS, YYNGEE. The length of the CDR3 is 16 residues. Unmatched junction bases numbered 4, after V lost 1 base and J lost 1 base. The CDR3 bases are TGTGCCAGCAGCGTACCGGGACAGGGTCGCACAGATACGCAGTATTTT. Residues: CASSVPGQGRTDTQYF.

This clonotype was found a few times. The chain combines TRBV7-2 with TRBJ1-2, with 7 bases lining up with TRBD1. Germline-derived CDR1 and CDR2 are SGHTA and FQGNSA. V lost 3 bases to trimming and J lost 2 bases; unmatched junction nucleotides: 3. This CDR3 contains 14 residues. CDR3 region: CASSLPGQNYGYTF. Written as DNA, the CDR3 is TGTGCCAGCAGCTTGCCGGGACAGAACTATGGCTACACCTTC.

The J gene is TRBJ2-1, the V gene TRBV6-6; D is possibly TRBD2 (6 bases). Germline CDR1 MNHNY, CDR2 SVGAGI (reference sequence). The CDR3 is 15 residues long. With 0 bases removed from V and 9 bases from J, the gap between germline ends came to 15 bases. CDR3 loop: CASSYSGGALGEQFF. As DNA, the CDR3 is TGTGCCAGCAGTTACTCGGGAGGCGCCCTCGGTGAGCAGTTCTTC.

The chain employs TRBV6-5 and TRBJ1-1; D gene ambiguous. CDR3 size: 13 residues. Between the trimmed V and J ends, which lost 5 bases and 4 bases, there was a span of 11 bases. In germline, CDR1 is MNHEY, CDR2 SVGAGI. The chain's CDR3 is CASSPRNPTEAFF. The DNA for the CDR3 is TGTGCCAGCAGTCCTAGGAATCCCACTGAAGCTTTCTTT.

This rearrangement joins TRBV27 to TRBJ1-2; maybe TRBD1 (5 bases). Germline-derived CDR1 and CDR2 are MNHEY and SMNVEV (reference sequence). V was pared by 5 bases and J by 4 bases, with 14 bases between. The CDR3 extends over 14 amino acids. The CDR3 sequence is CASSLVGGSYGYTF. DNA of the CDR3: TGTGCCAGCAGTCTCGTCGGGGGTTCCTATGGCTACACCTTC.

This clonotype was detected a few times. The rearrangement links TRBV11-2 to TRBJ2-2, with 11 bases lining up with TRBD1. The CDR3 has 14 amino acids. CDR1 is SGHAT and CDR2 is FQNNGV in the germline V gene. The ends lost 6 bases at V and 7 bases at J; junction bases unmatched: 4. This CDR3 reads CASSRTGGGGELFF. The CDR3, as DNA: TGTGCCAGCAGTAGGACAGGGGGCGGCGGGGAGCTGTTTTTT.

The gene calls are TRBV15 and TRBJ2-5, with 8 bases identical to TRBD1. CDR3 length: 14 residues. Looked up from germline, CDR1 is LNHNV and CDR2 is YYDKDF (reference sequence). The V segment lost 4 bases and the J segment 2 bases; nucleotides outside the gene matches: 3. CDR3 in amino acids: CATSKGTGQETQYF. As DNA, the CDR3 is TGTGCCACCAGCAAAGGGACAGGACAAGAGACCCAGTACTTC.

Only a few counts were recorded for this clonotype. The chain couples TRBV10-3 to TRBJ2-2; 11 nucleotides match TRBD2. The germline V gene encodes CDR1 ENHRY and CDR2 SYGVKD. The CDR3 runs 17 residues. Trimming removed 5 bases from V and 5 bases from J; junction bases left unmatched: 10. CDR3 nucleotides: TGTGCCATCAGTTTTCCCTCTAGCGGGGGGTCTACCGGGGAGCTGTTTTTT. This gives the protein CAISFPSSGGSTGELFF.

CDR3 nucleotide sequence: TGTGCCAGCAGTGTGGCGGGGAACGGGGAGCTGTTTTTT. It codes for CASSVAGNGELFF. V and J are TRBV27 and TRBJ2-2; D is perhaps TRBD2 (6 bases). The V end lost 5 bases, the J end lost 7 bases, and 11 bases lay between the germline ends. CDR3 size: 13 residues. The germline CDR1 and CDR2 sequences are MNHEY and SMNVEV (reference sequence).

The sample holds a few counts of this clonotype. The chain employs TRBV19 and TRBJ2-1; the D is unclear. The CDR3 runs 11 residues. Germline V lookup: CDR1 LNHDA, CDR2 SQIVND (reference sequence). V lost 3 bases and J lost 8, with 5 bases in between. The CDR3 DNA reads as TGTGCCAGTAGTATCACAGATGAGCAGTTCTTC. The encoded protein is CASSITDEQFF.

This clonotype was counted a single time. This chain connects TRBV14 to TRBJ1-1; TRBD1 is a possible D gene (5 bases). Germline assignment: CDR1 SGHDN and CDR2 FVKESK. The CDR3 runs 16 residues. Trimming left V 4 bases short and J 1 base short, with 16 bases between. Here the CDR3 reads CASSPLLGVSNTEAFF. The CDR3 DNA follows: TGTGCCAGCAGCCCGCTCCTGGGGGTTTCGAACACTGAAGCTTTCTTT.

The chain couples TRBV25-1 to TRBJ2-1; 11 nucleotides line up with TRBD2. In germline, CDR1 is MGHDK, CDR2 SYGVNS. The ends lost 5 bases at V and 3 bases at J; junction bases unmatched: 6. The CDR3 sequence is 16 residues long. This CDR3 is CASSSHSGGVYNEQFF. In DNA form, the CDR3 reads TGTGCCAGCAGTTCCCATAGCGGGGGGGTCTACAATGAGCAGTTCTTC.

For this clonotype: A clone one base away is much larger, so this may be a read error. The chain is built from TRBV12-3 or TRBV12-4 and TRBJ2-5, with TRBD1 as a possible D gene (5 bases). V was trimmed by 5 bases and J by 5 bases, leaving 21 bases between them. This CDR3 has 16 amino acids. The CDR3 bases are TGTGCCAGCAGTCAGAGCGATGGACAAATCCATGAGACCCAGTACTTC. Protein sequence: CASSQSDGQIHETQYF.

This clonotype was seen repeatedly, ten times or more. The genes are TRBV7-2 and TRBJ2-7; 10 nucleotides agree with TRBD2. With V trimmed by 0 bases and J by 7 bases, 6 bases remained unmatched. Germline V lookup: CDR1 SGHTA, CDR2 FQGNSA. The length of the CDR3 is 15 residues. This CDR3 is CASSLASGGAGEQYV. CDR3 nucleotide sequence: TGTGCCAGCAGCTTAGCGAGCGGGGGGGCTGGGGAGCAGTACGTC.

The chain has TRBV6-5 and TRBJ2-7, with D unclear. Germline V gene sequence: CDR1 MNHEY, CDR2 SVGAGI. The CDR3 spans 13 residues. V was pared by 2 bases and J by 1 base, with 6 bases between. CDR3 sequence reads: CASSYRNSYEQYF. The CDR3 DNA sequence: TGTGCCAGCAGTTACAGGAATTCCTACGAGCAGTACTTC.

This clonotype was observed a handful of times. V and J are TRBV6-6 and TRBJ1-1; D is undetermined. There are 12 residues in the CDR3. V was clipped by 7 bases and J by 8 bases, with 14 bases between them. Germline V CDR1 and CDR2: MNHNY, SVGAGI (reference sequence). The CDR3 sequence: CASIDAGSEAFF. DNA for the CDR3: TGTGCCAGCATCGATGCCGGTTCCGAAGCTTTCTTT.

This clonotype was picked up a small number of times. The chain has TRBV7-9 and TRBJ2-2; 8 bases are a match to TRBD1. Germline V gene data show CDR1 as SEHNR and CDR2 as FQNEAQ (reference sequence). The CDR3 has 16 amino acids. Trimming took 4 bases from V and 4 from J; bases not matched to a gene: 8. The CDR3 loop is CASSSRGQGITGELFF. DNA for the CDR3: TGTGCCAGCAGCTCCCGCGGACAGGGAATCACCGGGGAGCTGTTTTTT.

This clonotype was counted ten times or more. The J gene is TRBJ1-2, the V gene TRBV7-8, with D perhaps matching TRBD1 (5 bases). Germline assignment: CDR1 SGHVS and CDR2 FQNEAQ. V shed 2 bases and J shed 4 bases, with 17 bases lying between them. This CDR3 is 16 amino acids long. The CDR3 bases are TGTGCCAGCAGCTTATCGGAGTGGGTTGACAGCTATGGCTACACCTTC. It specifies CASSLSEWVDSYGYTF.